This TCR beta chain was sequenced for a study of T cells after yellow fever vaccination. Study-level points and caveats: Abundant clonotypes from the bulk population could contaminate FACS-sorted repertoires.

Each CDR3 protein is one row after TCRdb ran MiXCR on the 5' RACE reads. Here the sample spans some 300,000 distinct CDR3 sequences, 8.7% being singletons. The CDR3 covers 14 residues. CDR1 and CDR2 (germline): SGHKS, YYEKEE (reference sequence). V was pared by 2 bases and J by 5 bases, with 7 bases of the junction left unmatched. Details on this clonotype: Its specificity is unknown.

This TCR came from a man aged 18-30 years who received the YFV17D yellow fever vaccine. This rearrangement joins TRBV5-5 to TRBJ2-7, with 7 bases fitting TRBD2. Sequencing was performed on CD4+ T cells sorted from PBMCs, taken 5 days after the yellow fever booster vaccination. CDR3 nucleotide sequence: TGTGCCAGCAGCTTATGGGGAGGGAGCGACGAGCAGTACGTC. Its protein product is CASSLWGGSDEQYV.